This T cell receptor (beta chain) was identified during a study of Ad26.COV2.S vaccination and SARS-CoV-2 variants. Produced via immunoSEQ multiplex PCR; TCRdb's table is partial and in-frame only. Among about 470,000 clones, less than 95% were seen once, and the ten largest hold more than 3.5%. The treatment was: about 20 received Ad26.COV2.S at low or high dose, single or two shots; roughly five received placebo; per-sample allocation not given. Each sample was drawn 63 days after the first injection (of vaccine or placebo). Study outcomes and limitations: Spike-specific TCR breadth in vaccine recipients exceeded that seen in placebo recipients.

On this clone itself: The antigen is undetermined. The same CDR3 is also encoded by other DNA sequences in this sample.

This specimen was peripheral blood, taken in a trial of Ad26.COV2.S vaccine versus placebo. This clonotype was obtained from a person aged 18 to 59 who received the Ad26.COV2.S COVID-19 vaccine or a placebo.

The DNA for the CDR3 is TGCAGCGTTGGGTTAGACTACGAGCAGTACTTC. Protein sequence: CSVGLDYEQYF. J is TRBJ2-7 and V is TRBV29-1, with D hard to call. This CDR3 has 11 amino acids. V lost 4 bases and J 3 bases, leaving 7 bases between the germline ends. Germline V gene sequence: CDR1 SQVTM, CDR2 ANQGSEA.